These 21 T cell receptor beta chains share one sample of origin, sequenced in a study of CD8 T cells in ankylosing spondylitis. Study-wide results and caveats: Blood of patients with ankylosing spondylitis appeared to be characterized by a TCR beta motif of several highly homologous variants.

Their antigen targets remain unknown. TCRdb reprocessed the 5' RACE reads with MiXCR, giving one entry per CDR3 protein. The sample has around 140,000 distinct CDR3 sequences, roughly 17% seen once; the top ten hold roughly a third. Material: blood, either unsorted or a sorted T cell fraction (not recorded which). The origin of the receptors is a male donor with ankylosing spondylitis.

The chain combines TRBV20-1 with TRBJ2-7; unclear D gene. The CDR3 is 14 residues long. V shed 0 bases and J shed 2 bases, with 11 bases lying between them. CDR1 is DFQATT and CDR2 is SNEGSKA in the germline V gene (reference sequence). In nucleotides, the CDR3 is TGCAGTGCTAGAGATGCGAACAGAGCCTACGAGCAGTACTTC. Protein: CSARDANRAYEQYF.

There are a few counts of this clonotype. The chain has TRBV4-3 and TRBJ1-1, with D hard to call. CDR3 length equals 14 residues. Germline V gives CDR1 LGHNA, CDR2 YSLEER. Trimming pared 2 bases from V and 4 bases from J, leaving 11 bases between. The DNA for the CDR3 is TGCGCCAGCAGCCAATTCGGAGTCCCCACTGAAGCTTTCTTT. It specifies CASSQFGVPTEAFF.

This clonotype has only a few counts. V usage is TRBV4-3 and J usage is TRBJ2-7; possibly TRBD1 or TRBD2 for D (5 bases each). The germline V and J ends were trimmed by 4 bases and 2 bases, with 18 bases remaining between them. The CDR3 is 16 amino acids. The germline V gene has CDR1 LGHNA and CDR2 YSLEER. CDR3 DNA: TGCGCCAGCAGCCCCACGGGACGGAGCCTTCCCTACGAGCAGTACTTC. Its protein is CASSPTGRSLPYEQYF.

The rearrangement links TRBV20-1 to TRBJ1-2; D remains ambiguous. Germline V gives CDR1 DFQATT, CDR2 SNEGSKA (reference sequence). V was cut by 0 bases and J by 4 bases, with 12 bases left in between. The CDR3 is 14 amino acids. Here the CDR3 reads CSARDDQRFYGYTF. DNA for the CDR3: TGCAGTGCTAGAGATGACCAGAGATTCTATGGCTACACCTTC.

V is TRBV7-3 and J is TRBJ2-1; D perhaps matches TRBD2 (6 bases). Per the germline V gene, CDR1 is SGHTA and CDR2 is FQGTGA. Trimming took off 0 bases at V and 7 bases at J, with 16 bases between the two ends. CDR3 length equals 16 residues. The CDR3 protein is CASSLTPGLGVNEQFF. As DNA, the CDR3 is TGTGCCAGCAGCTTAACTCCGGGACTTGGTGTGAATGAGCAGTTCTTC.

This clonotype has only a few counts. This chain connects TRBV6-1 to TRBJ1-6; no firm D call. From germline, CDR1 is MNHNS and CDR2 SASEGT. The CDR3 is made up of 9 amino acids. Trimming removed 2 bases from V and 15 bases from J, with 2 bases in between. CDR3 region: CASSEHLHF. The CDR3, as DNA: TGTGCCAGCAGTGAACACCTCCACTTT.

The chain joins TRBV4-2 to TRBJ2-7, with 9 bases lining up with TRBD2. V shed 3 bases, J shed 1 base, and the junction held 7 bases outside the gene matches. The CDR3 has 16 amino acids. Germline values: CDR1 LGHNA, CDR2 YNFKEQ. CDR3 nucleotides: TGTGCCAGCAGCCAGGGGAGCGGGAGGCCTTCCTACGAGCAGTACTTC. Translated, it gives CASSQGSGRPSYEQYF.

This chain connects TRBV12-3 or TRBV12-4 to TRBJ2-7; D gene unclear. CDR3 size: 15 residues. Trimming removed 4 bases from V and 7 bases from J, with 20 bases in between. This CDR3 is CASSSSLGPSREQYF. The CDR3, as DNA: TGTGCCAGCAGTTCGTCCTTAGGTCCTTCAAGGGAGCAGTACTTC.

The rearrangement joins TRBV24-1 to TRBJ1-2, with TRBD1 as a possible D gene (6 bases). CDR1 is KGHDR, CDR2 SFDVKD, per germline. The length of the CDR3 is 15 residues. V was pared by 4 bases and J by 3 bases, with 14 bases between. The CDR3 DNA is TGTGCCACCAGTGAGCCAGGGGTGGCGGACTATGGCTACACCTTC. Residues: CATSEPGVADYGYTF.

The V and J genes are TRBV7-9 and TRBJ2-7; D remains unclear. V was shortened by 1 base and J by 0 bases, with 7 bases between the two germline ends. This CDR3 contains 14 residues. In germline, CDR1 is SEHNR, CDR2 FQNEAQ (reference sequence). The CDR3 DNA reads TGTGCCAGCAGCTTAGTGGAAAACTCCTACGAGCAGTACTTC. Its protein product is CASSLVENSYEQYF. The full variable domain, rest sourced from reference TRBV7-9 and TRBJ2-7, is DTGVSQNPRHKITKRGQNVTFRCDPISEHNRLYWYRQTLGQGPEFLTYFQNEAQLEKSRLLSDRFSAERPKGSFSTLEIQRTEQGDSAMYLCASSLVENSYEQYFGPGTRLTVT.

The table lists this clonotype with a few counts. The gene calls are TRBV2 and TRBJ2-7, with a tentative D call TRBD2 (6 bases). V dropped 3 bases and J dropped 1 base, with 10 bases sitting between them. Germline V CDR1 and CDR2: SNHLY, FYNNEI. This CDR3 is built from 14 residues. CDR3 sequence (DNA): TGTGCCAGCAGTGATGGGGGACTTTCCTACGAGCAGTACTTC. Amino acid sequence: CASSDGGLSYEQYF.

This clonotype appeared a few times. The chain recombines TRBV9 with TRBJ1-1, with D uncertain. The ends were cut back, 0 bases at V and 10 bases at J, with 16 bases in the middle. The germline V gene has CDR1 SGDLS and CDR2 YYNGEE. The CDR3 runs to 14 residues. The CDR3 coding sequence is TGTGCCAGCAGCGTAGAGGGCAGTCGGGTTGGAGCTTTCTTT. Translated, it gives CASSVEGSRVGAFF.

The V call is TRBV24-1, the J call TRBJ2-7, with no clear D. CDR1 is KGHDR, CDR2 SFDVKD, per germline. V was clipped by 3 bases and J by 2 bases, with 4 bases between them. This CDR3 has 12 amino acids. Here the CDR3 reads CATSDGTYEQYF. CDR3 in DNA: TGTGCCACCAGTGATGGTACCTACGAGCAGTACTTC.

The chain uses TRBV7-3 and TRBJ2-2; no firm D call. Germline CDR1 and CDR2: SGHTA and FQGTGA. This CDR3 is 15 amino acids long. Trimming removed 5 bases from V and 0 bases from J, with 10 bases in between. The CDR3 DNA reads as TGTGCCAGCAGCCCCCTGCCCTCGAACACCGGGGAGCTGTTTTTT. Its protein is CASSPLPSNTGELFF.

This clonotype appeared many times. This chain uses TRBV27 with TRBJ1-4; maybe TRBD1 (5 bases). The CDR3 length is 15 residues. Looked up from germline, CDR1 is MNHEY and CDR2 is SMNVEV (reference sequence). V lost 2 bases, J lost 2 bases, and 9 bases lay in between. The CDR3 coding sequence is TGTGCCAGCAGTTTACTAGGGGATACTAATGAAAAACTGTTTTTT. Translating gives CASSLLGDTNEKLFF.

This clonotype has a handful of counts. DNA of the CDR3: TGTGCCACCAGCAGGAGACCCCGGACAGGGAACACTGAAGCTTTCTTT. This translates into CATSRRPRTGNTEAFF. V gene TRBV15 combines with J gene TRBJ1-1; the match to TRBD1 covers 7 bases. Germline values: CDR1 LNHNV, CDR2 YYDKDF (reference sequence). CDR3 length: 16 residues. With V trimmed by 3 bases and J by 1 base, 8 bases remained unmatched.

This clonotype was recorded at least ten times. This chain links TRBV12-3 or TRBV12-4 with TRBJ2-7; possible D gene TRBD2, 6 bases. Trimming left V 6 bases short and J 2 bases short, with 20 bases between. The CDR3 runs 16 residues. CDR3 bases: TGTGCCAGCAGAGGCCCGGGGATAGCGGAGACCTACGAGCAGTACTTC. Residues: CASRGPGIAETYEQYF.

The chain employs TRBV3-1 and TRBJ1-4; the D is unclear. Per germline, CDR1 LGHDT and CDR2 YNNKEL (reference sequence). This CDR3 is built from 15 residues. Trimming took 0 bases from V and 13 from J, leaving 18 bases between them. CDR3 DNA sequence: TGTGCCAGCAGCCAAGATCTGGCCTCTCTACCAGGACTGTTTTTT. This translates into CASSQDLASLPGLFF.

The rearrangement joins TRBV4-1 to TRBJ2-4, with 9 bases that match TRBD2. Germline CDR1 reads MGHRA; CDR2 reads YSYEKL. The CDR3 spans 17 residues. With V trimmed by 1 base and J by 0 bases, 4 bases remained unmatched. The CDR3 is CASSQGLAGLAKNIQYF. The CDR3 bases are TGCGCCAGCAGCCAAGGTCTAGCGGGGCTAGCCAAAAACATTCAGTACTTC.

Only a few counts were recorded for this clonotype. This chain connects TRBV10-2 to TRBJ1-1; unclear D gene. The ends were cut back, 3 bases at V and 10 bases at J, with 9 bases in the middle. Germline CDR1 WSHSY, CDR2 SAAADI. The CDR3 is 11 amino acids. The CDR3 DNA reads as TGCGCCAGCAGTGATATATACGGAGCTTTCTTT. It yields the protein CASSDIYGAFF.

The genes are TRBV24-1 and TRBJ1-2, with D perhaps TRBD1 (5 bases). Germline loops: CDR1 KGHDR, CDR2 SFDVKD. This CDR3 region has 12 residues. Between the trimmed V and J ends, which lost 0 bases and 8 bases, there was a span of 6 bases. This chain's CDR3 is CATSDLRGGYTF. The CDR3 DNA is TGTGCCACCAGTGATTTGAGGGGCGGCTACACCTTC.